Shown below are 23 T cell receptor beta chains from a single sample sequenced in a study of PD-L1 blockade in urothelial cancer. Sequencing was performed with immunoSEQ multiplex PCR; in TCRdb, only in-frame clones are kept and a portion is missing. The table has some 35,000 clones, more than 35% seen once. The sequencing here drew on tumor tissue, taken before atezolizumab (anti-PD-L1) treatment. These receptors were taken from a man between 60 and 75 years old with urothelial cancer.

By share of the sample, this clone is medium-sized (0.01 to 0.1%). V gene TRBV28 combines with J gene TRBJ1-2; TRBD1 matches at 10 bases. Germline assignment: CDR1 MDHEN and CDR2 SYDVKM. V lost 5 bases, J lost 4 bases, and 16 bases stayed unmatched. The length of the CDR3 is 18 residues. The CDR3 DNA reads as TGTGCCAGCAGTCCCCGCTTTGACAGGGGGCGCACCAGCTATGGCTACACCTTC. This sequence encodes CASSPRFDRGRTSYGYTF.

This sequence joins TRBV6-8 and TRBJ2-7; 12 nucleotides align to TRBD2. Losses at the gene ends were 5 bases for V and 3 bases for J; bases not matched to a gene: 8. The CDR3 spans 16 residues. CDR1 is MNHGY, CDR2 SAAAGT, per germline. The CDR3: CASSTYGTSGRYEQYF. The CDR3 bases are TGTGCCAGCAGTACCTACGGGACTAGCGGGCGCTACGAGCAGTACTTC.

This clone occurred many times. The gene calls are TRBV11-3 and TRBJ2-3; perhaps TRBD1 as D (6 bases). Trimming cost V 5 bases and J 2 bases, with 14 bases left between them. CDR1 is SGHNT, CDR2 YENEEA, per germline. This CDR3 is built from 15 residues. CDR3 region: CASSPQGTDTDTQYF. The CDR3 nucleotides read TGTGCCAGCAGCCCACAGGGTACGGACACAGATACGCAGTATTTT.

This clone has only a few counts. This sequence joins TRBV19 and TRBJ2-7; D is unclear. Germline values: CDR1 LNHDA, CDR2 SQIVND (reference sequence). V lost 3 bases and J 8 bases, leaving 8 bases between the germline ends. The CDR3 runs 11 residues. The chain's CDR3 is CASSMGEKQYF. DNA of the CDR3: TGTGCCAGTAGTATGGGTGAAAAGCAGTACTTC.

This clone was detected a few times. J is TRBJ2-3 and V is TRBV1; TRBD1, as called in the table, went unchecked against the DNA. TRBV1 is tagged as a pseudogene. This CDR3 has 17 amino acids. This CDR3 is CASSHEGAGANTDTQYF. The DNA for the CDR3 is TGCGCCAGCAGCCATGAGGGGGCCGGGGCCAACACAGATACGCAGTATTTT.

This chain links TRBV18 with TRBJ2-5; 8 bases line up with TRBD1. The J segment lost 2 bases and the V segment lost 3 bases, leaving 11 bases of the junction unmatched. The CDR3 loop spans 17 amino acids. Per the germline V gene, CDR1 is KGHSH and CDR2 is LQKENI. CDR3 sequence reads: CASSPTGDRTVQETQYF. The CDR3 coding sequence is TGTGCCAGCTCACCGACCGGGGACAGGACAGTTCAAGAGACCCAGTACTTC.

Ten or more counts support this clone. The chain employs TRBV6-8 and TRBJ1-2; 7 bases are shared with TRBD1. This CDR3 has 14 amino acids. CDR1 is MNHGY, CDR2 SAAAGT, per germline. V shed 8 bases and J 7 bases; nucleotides not matched to a gene: 13. CDR3 residues: CASSVSTGRSGYTF. CDR3 bases: TGTGCCAGCTCAGTCTCGACAGGGCGGAGTGGCTACACCTTC.

The chain couples TRBV19 to TRBJ1-5; tentative D call: TRBD1 (5 bases). Germline V gives CDR1 LNHDA, CDR2 SQIVND (reference sequence). The length of the CDR3 is 14 residues. The V gene lost 6 bases and the J gene lost 3 bases, with 12 bases spanning the gap. The CDR3 bases are TGTGCCAGTAGCCTAAAGGGGTACAATCAGCCCCAGCATTTT. Translating it yields CASSLKGYNQPQHF.

The J gene is TRBJ2-2, the V gene TRBV6-8; the match to TRBD1 covers 10 bases. Unmatched junction bases numbered 10, after V lost 2 bases and J lost 4 bases. The CDR3 is 18 residues long. Germline V gives CDR1 MNHGY, CDR2 SAAAGT. The CDR3: CASSYTLTGGAATGELFF. CDR3 in DNA: TGTGCCAGCAGTTACACCTTGACAGGGGGCGCGGCCACCGGGGAGCTGTTTTTT.

This clone came up many times. J is TRBJ2-3 and V is TRBV1; no DNA check was done on the table's D call, TRBD1. TRBV1 is labeled a pseudogene. The CDR3 is 16 amino acids. The CDR3 region has the DNA TGCGCCAGCAGCCTAAAAGGGGTGACTAGCACAGATACGCAGTATTTT. It encodes CASSLKGVTSTDTQYF.

The chain employs TRBV6-8 and TRBJ2-7; 7 nucleotides match TRBD2. Losses at the gene ends were 5 bases for V and 4 bases for J; bases not matched to a gene: 5. CDR1 is MNHGY and CDR2 is SAAAGT in the germline V gene. The CDR3 has 13 amino acids. CDR3 nucleotide sequence: TGTGCCAGCAGTACAAGCGGGAAATACGAGCAGTACTTC. It encodes CASSTSGKYEQYF.

This chain connects TRBV6-8 to TRBJ1-5; D is ambiguous. The CDR3 has 14 residues. Looked up from germline, CDR1 is MNHGY and CDR2 is SAAAGT. Between the trimmed V and J ends, which lost 8 bases and 1 base, there was a span of 12 bases. CDR3 nucleotide sequence: TGTGCCAGCGACCCGCTGGGAAGCAATCAGCCCCAGCATTTT. Translating it yields CASDPLGSNQPQHF.

V usage is TRBV19 and J usage is TRBJ1-1; TRBD1 aligns across 7 bases. CDR1 and CDR2 (germline): LNHDA, SQIVND (reference sequence). The CDR3 is made up of 14 amino acids. V lost 1 base to trimming and J lost 1 base; unmatched junction nucleotides: 0. Here the CDR3 DNA reads TGTGCCAGTAGTATAGGGACAGGGAACACTGAAGCTTTCTTT. Protein sequence: CASSIGTGNTEAFF.

This clone has ten or more counts. The genes are TRBV6-8 and TRBJ2-5, with 8 bases identical to TRBD1. This CDR3 has 15 residues. In germline, CDR1 is MNHGY, CDR2 SAAAGT. The V segment lost 5 bases and the J segment 2 bases; nucleotides outside the gene matches: 7. The DNA for the CDR3 is TGTGCCAGCAGTGGTCGGGACAGGCTACAAGAGACCCAGTACTTC. Residues: CASSGRDRLQETQYF.

The gene calls are TRBV7-1 and TRBJ2-2, with 8 positions matching TRBD1. TRBV7-1 is recorded as an ORF, its role being uncertain. CDR3 length: 16 amino acids. The V gene end was trimmed by 5 bases and the J gene end by 4 bases; junction bases not matched to a gene: 9. The CDR3 spells CASSAGTGGFTGELFF. For the CDR3, the DNA is TGTGCCAGCAGCGCCGGGACAGGCGGGTTCACCGGGGAGCTGTTTTTT.

The chain uses TRBV6-8 and TRBJ2-3; D not certain. Trimming pared 10 bases from V and 0 bases from J, leaving 17 bases between. Per the germline V gene, CDR1 is MNHGY and CDR2 is SAAAGT. CDR3 size: 15 residues. CDR3 sequence reads: CAIRRQLTSTDTQYF. The CDR3 bases are TGTGCCATCAGACGCCAGTTGACTAGCACAGATACGCAGTATTTT.

A few counts support this clone. V usage is TRBV6-8 and J usage is TRBJ2-2; D unresolved. Trimming removed 0 bases from V and 5 bases from J, with 10 bases in between. The CDR3 has 15 residues. Looked up from germline, CDR1 is MNHGY and CDR2 is SAAAGT. CDR3 residues: CASSYSVTSTGELFF. DNA of the CDR3: TGTGCCAGCAGTTACTCAGTGACATCGACCGGGGAGCTGTTTTTT.

This clone was detected only once. V usage is TRBV10-2 and J usage is TRBJ1-1; D perhaps matches TRBD1 (6 bases). CDR1 and CDR2 from the germline V gene are WSHSY and SAAADI. V lost 2 bases and J lost 4, with 14 bases in between. CDR3 length: 15 amino acids. The CDR3 coding sequence is TGCGCCAGCAGTGAGGCCACAGGGAGGAGCACTGAAGCTTTCTTT. It yields the protein CASSEATGRSTEAFF.

The chain is built from TRBV29-1 and TRBJ2-5; TRBD1 agrees at 8 bases. In germline, CDR1 is SQVTM, CDR2 ANQGSEA. The CDR3 runs 13 residues. Losses at the gene ends were 0 bases for V and 5 bases for J; bases not matched to a gene: 2. The CDR3 here is CSVEENRGETQYF. The CDR3 DNA reads TGCAGCGTTGAAGAGAACAGGGGGGAGACCCAGTACTTC.

This clone was seen a handful of times. The chain links TRBV29-1 to TRBJ1-2, with 11 bases matching TRBD1. The CDR3 covers 13 residues. After removal of 5 bases from V and 6 bases from J, the junction contained 5 bases not matched to a gene. The germline CDR1 and CDR2 sequences are SQVTM and ANQGSEA. This chain's CDR3 is CSVLGQGADGYTF. CDR3 nucleotide sequence: TGCAGCGTTCTAGGACAGGGGGCCGATGGCTACACCTTC.

This chain's CDR3 is CASSQARVEQYF. DNA of the CDR3: TGTGCCAGCAGCCAAGCGCGGGTCGAGCAGTACTTC. The chain links TRBV14 to TRBJ2-7; weak D call: TRBD2 (5 bases). CDR1 and CDR2 from the germline V gene are SGHDN and FVKESK. Trimming removed 1 base at V and 6 bases at J, with 7 bases between. The CDR3 length is 12 residues.

The CDR3 region is CATSRTGGSDYGYTF. DNA for the CDR3: TGTGCCACCAGCAGGACAGGGGGTTCTGACTATGGCTACACCTTC. The chain recombines TRBV15 with TRBJ1-2; 9 bases fit TRBD1. The CDR3 extends over 15 amino acids. Trimming took 3 bases from V and 3 from J; bases not matched to a gene: 5. Looked up from germline, CDR1 is LNHNV and CDR2 is YYDKDF (reference sequence).

The rearrangement uses TRBV11-3 and TRBJ2-7; 10 bases fit TRBD2. Germline V CDR1 and CDR2: SGHNT, YENEEA. The J segment lost 5 bases and the V segment lost 2 bases, leaving 12 bases of the junction unmatched. This CDR3 spans 17 amino acids. In nucleotides, the CDR3 is TGTGCCAGCAGCTTACGTTCAAGCGGGAGGGCCGGGAACGAGCAGTACTTC. Its protein is CASSLRSSGRAGNEQYF. The full variable domain, its missing parts supplied by reference TRBV11-3 and TRBJ2-7, is EAGVVQSPRYKIIEKKQPVAFWCNPISGHNTLYWYLQNLGQGPELLIRYENEEAVDDSQLPKDRFSAERLKGVDSTLKIQPAELGDSAVYLCASSLRSSGRAGNEQYFGPGTRLTVT.